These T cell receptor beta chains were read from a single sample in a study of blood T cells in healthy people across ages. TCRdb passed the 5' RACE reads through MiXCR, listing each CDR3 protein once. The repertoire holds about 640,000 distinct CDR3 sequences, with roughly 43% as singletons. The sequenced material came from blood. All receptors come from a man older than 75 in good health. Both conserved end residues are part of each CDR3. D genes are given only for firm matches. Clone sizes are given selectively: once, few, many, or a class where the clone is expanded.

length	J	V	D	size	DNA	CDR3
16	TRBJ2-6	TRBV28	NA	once	TGTGCCAGTCGGGGGAAGTTCAAATTGGGGGCCAACGTCCTGACTTTC	CASRGKFKLGANVLTF
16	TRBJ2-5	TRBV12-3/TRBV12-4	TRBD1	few	TGTGCCAGCAGTTTAGCGCTCGGGACAGTCCAAGAGACCCAGTACTTC	CASSLALGTVQETQYF
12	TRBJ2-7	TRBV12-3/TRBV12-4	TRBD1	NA	TGTGCCAGCAGACGGGACAGCTACGAGCAGTACTTC	CASRRDSYEQYF
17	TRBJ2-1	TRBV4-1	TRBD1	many	TGCGCCAGCAGTCCAAGTCCCGGACAGGGGCAGTACAATGAGCAGTTCTTC	CASSPSPGQGQYNEQFF
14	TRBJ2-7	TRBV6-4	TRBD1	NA	TGTGCCAGCAGCCTCACAGGGGGCGCGGACGAGCAGTACTTC	CASSLTGGADEQYF
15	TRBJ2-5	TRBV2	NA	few	TGTGCCAGCAGTGAATTGCTAGGGGGAGAGGAGACCCAGTACTTC	CASSELLGGEETQYF
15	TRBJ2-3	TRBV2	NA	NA	TGTGCCGAGGAGGGTATAGGACGGCTCACAGATACGCAGTATTTT	CAEEGIGRLTDTQYF
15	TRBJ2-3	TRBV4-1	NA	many	TGCGCCAGCAGCCCCCTCACGGGGGGCCCCTATACGCAGTATTTT	CASSPLTGGPYTQYF
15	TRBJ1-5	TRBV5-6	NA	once	TGTGCCAGCAGTCTACGGGGGGCATACAATCAGCCCCAGCATTTT	CASSLRGAYNQPQHF
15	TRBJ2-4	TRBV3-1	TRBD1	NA	TGTGCCAGCAGCCAAAAAAGGGGGACAGGGGGGATTACGTACTTC	CASSQKRGTGGITYF
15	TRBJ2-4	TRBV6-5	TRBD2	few	TGTGCCAGCAGAACCGGACTAGCGGCCCAAAACATTCAGTACTTC	CASRTGLAAQNIQYF
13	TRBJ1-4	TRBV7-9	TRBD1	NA	TGTGCCAGCGGGGACAGACCGAATGAAAAACTGTTTTTT	CASGDRPNEKLFF
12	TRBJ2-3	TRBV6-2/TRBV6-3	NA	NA	TGTGCCAGCAGTTACTACACGGCGACGCAGTATTTT	CASSYYTATQYF
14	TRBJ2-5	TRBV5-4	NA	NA	TGTGCCAGCAGCACCGCTATGACGCAAGAGACCCAGTACTTC	CASSTAMTQETQYF
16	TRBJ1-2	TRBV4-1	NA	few	TGCGCCAGCAGCCGCCCCCCCGACAGGTCCGAGGATGGCTACACCTTC	CASSRPPDRSEDGYTF
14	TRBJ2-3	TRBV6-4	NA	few	TGTGCCAGCAGTGACTACGGGGGCACAGATACGCAGTATTTT	CASSDYGGTDTQYF
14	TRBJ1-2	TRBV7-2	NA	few	TGTGCCAGCAGCCCCCCCAACAGGGACTATGGCTACACCTTC	CASSPPNRDYGYTF
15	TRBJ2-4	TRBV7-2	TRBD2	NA	TGTGCCAGCAGCGGAGGAACAGCGGGAAAAAACATTCAGTACTTC	CASSGGTAGKNIQYF
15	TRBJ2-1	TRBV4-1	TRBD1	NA	TGCGCCAGCAGCCAAAGGACAGGGGCTATTAATGAGCAGTTCTTC	CASSQRTGAINEQFF
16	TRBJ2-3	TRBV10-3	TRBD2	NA	TGTGCCACCGGGACTAGCGGGAGTGCCATTGCAGATACGCAGTATTTT	CATGTSGSAIADTQYF
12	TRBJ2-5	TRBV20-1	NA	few	TGCAGTGCTAGTGGGGATCCTGAGACCCAGTACTTC	CSASGDPETQYF
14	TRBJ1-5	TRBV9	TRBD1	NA	TGTGCCAGCAGCATGACAGGGGAAGCTCAGCCCCAGCATTTT	CASSMTGEAQPQHF
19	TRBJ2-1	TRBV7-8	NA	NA	TGTGCCAGCAGCTTACGGGCCCATACTAGTCGACCCTCCTACAATGAGCAGTTCTTC	CASSLRAHTSRPSYNEQFF
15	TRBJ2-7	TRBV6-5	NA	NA	TGTGCCAGCAGTTACGACCAGGGCTTCTCCTACGAGCAGTACTTC	CASSYDQGFSYEQYF
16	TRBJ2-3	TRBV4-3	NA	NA	TGCGCCAGCAGCCAAGAGGTTCTAAATCTCACAGATACGCAGTATTTT	CASSQEVLNLTDTQYF
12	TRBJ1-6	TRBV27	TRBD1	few	TGTGCCAGCAGTCAACGGGACAGCATCCTCCACTTT	CASSQRDSILHF
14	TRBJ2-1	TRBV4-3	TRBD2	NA	TGCGCCAGCAGCCAAGATGCGACTAGCCAGACCCAGTTCTTC	CASSQDATSQTQFF
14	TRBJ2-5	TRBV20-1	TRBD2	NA	TGCAGTGCTGGGTCGGGACTAGTGGTAGAGACCCAGTACTTC	CSAGSGLVVETQYF
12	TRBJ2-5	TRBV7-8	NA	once	TGTGCCAGCAGCATCTCCGGAGGGGCCCAGTACTTC	CASSISGGAQYF
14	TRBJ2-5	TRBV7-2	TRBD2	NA	TGTGCCAGCACCGTTAGCGGGGGGTGGAATGAGCAGTACTTC	CASTVSGGWNEQYF
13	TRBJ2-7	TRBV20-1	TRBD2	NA	TGCAGTGCCCCGACTAGCGGAGAGAGAGAGCAGTACTTC	CSAPTSGEREQYF
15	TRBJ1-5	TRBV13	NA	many	TGTGCCAGCAGCTTAGGGCGGGGAGCATTAGAGACCCAGCATTTT	CASSLGRGALETQHF
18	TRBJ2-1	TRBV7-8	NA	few	TGTGCCAGCAGCTTAGTAGGTGTCAGGGGTAGCTCCTACAATGAGCAGTTCTTC	CASSLVGVRGSSYNEQFF
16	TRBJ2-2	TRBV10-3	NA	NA	TGTGCCATCAGTGAGTCCCCTCACACGAACACCGGGGAGCTGTTTTTT	CAISESPHTNTGELFF
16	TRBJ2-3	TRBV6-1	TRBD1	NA	TGTGCCAGCAGTGAAATAGGGGGCTGGAGAACAGATACGCAGTATTTT	CASSEIGGWRTDTQYF
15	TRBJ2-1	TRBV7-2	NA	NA	TGTGCCAGCAGCATAACGGGACTCGGATACAATGAGCAGTTCTTC	CASSITGLGYNEQFF
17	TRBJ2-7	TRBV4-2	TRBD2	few	TGTGCCAGCAGCCACCATCTAGCGGGAGGAACCAGCTACGAGCAGTACTTC	CASSHHLAGGTSYEQYF
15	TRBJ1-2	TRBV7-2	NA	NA	TGTGCCAGCAGCTTAGGATTGGCCAGGGGAGACGGCTACACCTTC	CASSLGLARGDGYTF
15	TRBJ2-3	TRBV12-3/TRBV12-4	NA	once	TGTGCCAGCAGCCCTAGAGGAGTGGGGGCAGATACGCAGTATTTT	CASSPRGVGADTQYF
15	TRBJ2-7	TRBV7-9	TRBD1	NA	TGTGCCAGCAGCTTTTCGTCACAGGGGGCGAGCGAGCAGTACTTC	CASSFSSQGASEQYF
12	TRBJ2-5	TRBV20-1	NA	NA	TGCAGTGCTAGAGGGAATTTCGAGACCCAGTACTTC	CSARGNFETQYF
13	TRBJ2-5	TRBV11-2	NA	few	TGTGCCAGCAGCTTCTCGGAGAGGGAGACCCAGTACTTC	CASSFSERETQYF
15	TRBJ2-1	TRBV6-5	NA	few	TGTGCCAGCAGTTACTCGTCAGCTTCCTACAATGAGCAGTTCTTC	CASSYSSASYNEQFF
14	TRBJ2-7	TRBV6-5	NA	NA	TGTGCCAGCAGTAAACTCACGGAGCTCTACGAGCAGTACTTC	CASSKLTELYEQYF
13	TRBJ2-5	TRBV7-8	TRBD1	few	TGTGCCAGCAGCAGGGGGCAGAGAGAGACCCAGTACTTC	CASSRGQRETQYF
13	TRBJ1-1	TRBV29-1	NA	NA	TGCAGCGTTGACCCGACAGCGAACACTGAAGCTTTCTTT	CSVDPTANTEAFF
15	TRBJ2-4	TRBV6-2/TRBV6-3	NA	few	TGTGCCAGCAGTTACCCCTCCAGAGCCAAAAACATTCAGTACTTC	CASSYPSRAKNIQYF
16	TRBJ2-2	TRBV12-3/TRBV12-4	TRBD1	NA	TGTGCCAGCAGTCCTTTACGGGCCGACAGGGAGGGGGAGCTGTTTTTT	CASSPLRADREGELFF
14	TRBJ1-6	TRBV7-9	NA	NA	TGTGCCAGCAGCGGAGACAGGTATAATTCACCCCTCCACTTT	CASSGDRYNSPLHF
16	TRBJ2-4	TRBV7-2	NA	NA	TGTGCCAGCAGCTTAGTGGCAGGATCCGGGGAAAACATTCAGTACTTC	CASSLVAGSGENIQYF
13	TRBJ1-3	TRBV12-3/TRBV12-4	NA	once	TGTGCCAGCAGACAGGCGGCTGGAAACACCATATATTTT	CASRQAAGNTIYF
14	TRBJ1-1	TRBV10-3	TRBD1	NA	TGTGCCATCAGTTCGGACAGGGGGGGCACTGAAGCTTTCTTT	CAISSDRGGTEAFF
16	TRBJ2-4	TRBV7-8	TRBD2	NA	TGTGCCAGCAGCTTAGGTAGCGGGGGATCCCAAAACATTCAGTACTTC	CASSLGSGGSQNIQYF
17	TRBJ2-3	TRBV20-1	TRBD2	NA	TGCAGTGCCGGTATTCCCGGGACTAGCGTTTTTAGAGATACGCAGTATTTT	CSAGIPGTSVFRDTQYF
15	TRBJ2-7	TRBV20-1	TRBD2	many	TGCAGTGCTAGGGGACTACAGGTCGCCTCCTACGAGCAGTACTTC	CSARGLQVASYEQYF